This record covers a single T cell receptor beta chain. A few counts support this clone. The antigen this receptor binds is unknown. No base quality values were provided; no much bigger clone lies one nucleotide off. This sample stems from a study of early stage breast cancer tumors (TCRdb year 2017). In terms of the full investigation: Of the roughly 15 invasive breast tumors, about a dozen were found to be estrogen receptor-positive, progesterone receptor-positive and HER2-negative. Of the approximately 12 ER+/PR+/HER2- tumors, eight were classified as invasive ductal carcinomas and four as invasive lobular carcinomas. The samples as a whole yielded a few million detected templates, corresponding to about 1 million unique clonotypes. The average read coverage per sample was around 10-fold. Overall study results and their limits: Enriched TCRB sequences shared across patients were found to be mostly commonly generated sequences that were unlikely to play an important role in the tumor microenvironment. Chain pairing and functional markers such as CD4, CD8 and FOXP3 were missed by bulk genomic DNA sequencing of unsorted cells. Tumors showed about 2.3-fold higher T cell density and higher clonality than adjacent normal breast tissue. Repertoires from blood and normal breast were more alike than repertoires from blood and tumor, and in about 85% of the 16 patients, comparing each tissue with blood separated tumor from normal. Because the cohort was small, analysis by tumor subtype was not possible.

Each sample was amplified in two independent genomic DNA replicates, using about 0.52 ug for blood and around 1.6 ug for tumor or normal breast. Following the manufacturer's instructions, the ImmunoSeq Intro kit was used to carry out TCRB sequencing on genomic DNA. For absolute quantification, the roughly 32-cycle multiplex PCR included proprietary primers along with spike-in control sequences. An 87-bp fragment spanning the CDR3 and flanking V and J genes was sequenced with single-end 150-bp reads. Seven samples, each with two replicates, were multiplexed per lane of an Illumina MiSeq using version 3.0 chemistry. In the source study's methods: The vendor's proprietary pipeline processed the raw data and merged both replicates into a single result for each sample. To define clonotypes, the study grouped productive rearrangements that shared the V-gene family, CDR3 amino acid sequence and J-gene segment. Clonality was computed as 1 minus the normalized Shannon entropy (Pielou evenness) of TCRB abundances. To estimate T cell density, the total number of templates was divided by the input cell count, which was inferred from how much DNA went in. Recon was used with default parameters to estimate total repertoire diversity and clonality. A clonotype counted as tumor-enriched if its abundance in tumor exceeded 0.1% and was at least 32-fold higher than its abundance in normal breast. TCRdb's version of the immuneACCESS table is confined to in-frame rearrangements and falls short of the full clone set. An unresolved V gene accounts for under half of the shortfall where checked; the remainder is of unknown origin. The DNA was the basis for D and trimming; V, J and clone size are from that table. The sample table records tens of thousands of clones; around 70% of these occur just once. The biggest ten clones account for around 33% of the sample.

The study profiled bulk TCR beta-chain repertoires in matched peripheral blood, tumor and adjacent normal breast tissue taken from about 15 patients with early-stage breast cancer. Before surgery, roughly 4.5-10 mL of whole blood was collected into EDTA tubes and then processed within 2 hours. Ficoll-Paque centrifugation in SepMate-50 tubes was used to isolate peripheral blood mononuclear cells. PBMCs were cryopreserved in roughly 90% FBS with about 10% DMSO in aliquots of about 1.8 to 4 million cells and stored in liquid nitrogen. The Qiagen AllPrep DNA/RNA Mini kit was used for genomic DNA extraction. This TCR derives from a person in their fifties or sixties with breast cancer. Sequenced sample: blood.

The sequenced DNA is TGTGCCAGCAGGCCGCAGGGGGCGAGGGGCACTGAAGCTTTCTTT. It translates as CASRPQGARGTEAFF. Rearrangement joined TRBV2 to TRBJ1-1, and 8 junctional nucleotides match TRBD1. Clipping removes 6 bases from V and 4 bases from J, with 10 as the unmatched junction base count. The germline V gene gives CDR1 as SNHLY and CDR2 as FYNNEI. From its cysteine to its phenylalanine, the CDR3 spans 15 amino acids. Just CDR3 DNA is preserved here, 45 bases in frame from base 1.